This T cell receptor (beta chain) derives from a study of T cells in Graves' hyperthyroidism and ophthalmopathy. General study points: In simple terms, a model built on 13 V-J features told ophthalmopathy apart from stable hyperthyroidism.

Notes on this clonotype: No antigen is known for it.

Patients showing uncontrolled infection, other autoimmune disease, pregnancy or lactation were ineligible. Using RNA transcripts as the source, TCR beta CDR3 regions were amplified. The study used the HTBI primer set for a first-round RT-PCR of the TCR CDR3. Via MiXCR, TCRdb re-called the multiplex PCR reads, giving one row per CDR3 protein. Seen here are about 510,000 distinct CDR3 sequences, around 43% observed once, and the top ten hold about two fifths. CDR1 and CDR2 from the germline V gene are SNHLY and FYNNEI. There are 13 residues in the CDR3. V lost 6 bases and J 4 bases, leaving 13 bases between the germline ends.

The sequenced material came from peripheral blood or thyroid tissue (not recorded which). This clonotype originated in an adult woman with Graves' disease, either hyperthyroidism or ophthalmopathy (not recorded which). V usage is TRBV2 and J usage is TRBJ2-7; no clear D gene. The chain's CDR3 is CASSQPVLYEQYF. The CDR3 DNA follows: TGTGCCAGCAGCCAACCCGTCCTATACGAGCAGTACTTC.